This TCR beta chain was sequenced during a study of T cell changes during pregnancy in multiple sclerosis. Only in-frame clones appear in the TCRdb table, and some are missing; sequencing was by immunoSEQ multiplex PCR. The table has roughly 40,000 clones, around nine tenths seen once. There are 12 residues in the CDR3. CDR1 is LGHNT and CDR2 is FRNRAP in the germline V gene. V was shortened by 4 bases and J by 3 bases, with 4 bases between the two germline ends. This chain connects TRBV12-5 to TRBJ2-1; D call uncertain. The origin of this receptor is a female donor with multiple sclerosis, enrolled in a pregnancy study. This specimen consisted of CD8+ T cells from peripheral blood mononuclear cells, obtained in the first trimester of pregnancy. Here the CDR3 reads CASGSDYNEQFF. For the CDR3, the DNA is TGTGCTAGTGGTTCAGACTACAATGAGCAGTTCTTC.